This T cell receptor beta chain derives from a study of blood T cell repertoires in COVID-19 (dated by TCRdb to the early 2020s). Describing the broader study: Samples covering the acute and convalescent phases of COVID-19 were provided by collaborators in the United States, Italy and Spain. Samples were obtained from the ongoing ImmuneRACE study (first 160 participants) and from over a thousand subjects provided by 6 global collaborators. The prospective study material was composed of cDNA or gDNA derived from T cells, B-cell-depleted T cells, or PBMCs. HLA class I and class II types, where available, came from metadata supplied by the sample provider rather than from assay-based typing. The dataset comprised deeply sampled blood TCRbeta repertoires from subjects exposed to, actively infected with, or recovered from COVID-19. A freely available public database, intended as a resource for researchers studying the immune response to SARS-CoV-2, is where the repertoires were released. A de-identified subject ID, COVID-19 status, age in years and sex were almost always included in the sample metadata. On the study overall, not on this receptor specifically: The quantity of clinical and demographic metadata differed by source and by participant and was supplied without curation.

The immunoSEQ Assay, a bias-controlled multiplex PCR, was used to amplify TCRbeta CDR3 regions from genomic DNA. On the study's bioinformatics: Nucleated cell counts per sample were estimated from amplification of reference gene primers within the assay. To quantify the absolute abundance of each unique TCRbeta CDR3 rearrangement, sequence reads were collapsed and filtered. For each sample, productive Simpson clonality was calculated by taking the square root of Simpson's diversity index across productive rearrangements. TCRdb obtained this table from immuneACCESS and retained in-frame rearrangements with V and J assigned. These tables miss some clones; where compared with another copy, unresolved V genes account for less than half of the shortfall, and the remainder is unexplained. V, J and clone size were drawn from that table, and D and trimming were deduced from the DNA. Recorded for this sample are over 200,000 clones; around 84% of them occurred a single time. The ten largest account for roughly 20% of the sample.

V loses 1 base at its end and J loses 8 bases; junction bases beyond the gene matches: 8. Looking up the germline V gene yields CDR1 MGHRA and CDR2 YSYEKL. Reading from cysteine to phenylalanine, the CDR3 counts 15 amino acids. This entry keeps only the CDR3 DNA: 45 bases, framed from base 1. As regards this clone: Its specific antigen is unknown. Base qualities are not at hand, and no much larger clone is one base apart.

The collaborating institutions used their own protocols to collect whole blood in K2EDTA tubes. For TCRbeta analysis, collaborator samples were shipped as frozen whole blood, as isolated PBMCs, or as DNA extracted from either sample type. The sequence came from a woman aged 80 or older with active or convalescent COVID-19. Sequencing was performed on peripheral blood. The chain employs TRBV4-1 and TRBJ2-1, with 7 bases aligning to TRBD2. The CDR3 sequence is CASSQGLAEVHEQFF. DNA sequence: TGCGCCAGCAGCCAAGGACTAGCCGAAGTGCATGAGCAGTTCTTC.